This T cell receptor (beta chain) was identified during a study of cytomegalovirus exposure and HLA in healthy donors (dated by TCRdb to between 2016 and 2019). The study in broad terms: An earlier analysis of 587 of the donors reported approximately 280 Gb of sequence data and 117 million unique TCR beta sequences obtained from 150 million to 200 million T cells. Typing coverage varied by locus: about 620-630 donors for A, B, C, DRB1 and DQB1; 500 to 550 for DQA1; more than 600 for DPA1; roughly 450 for DPB1. HLA typing included class I and class II loci at four-digit resolution. Every discovery cohort repertoire had been produced on one sequencing platform. A later analysis re-analyzed previously published TCR beta repertoires from 600 to 850 donors and added high-resolution HLA genotyping to study TCR occurrence patterns. To predict cytomegalovirus infection status, the study combined high-throughput TCR immunosequencing, statistical association of individual TCRs with disease status, and machine learning. The study aimed to test whether signatures of past pathogen exposure could be identified by cataloging public T cell receptors. The genetic ancestry cluster associated with self-reported Caucasian donors included about four fifths of the roughly 410 genotyped donors. Alongside the repertoire data, information on donor age, sex, ethnicity and CMV serostatus was compiled. To decide whether each TCR beta V gene segment behaved as functional or pseudogenic, an earlier analysis of approximately 590 of the donors relied on high-throughput TCR beta sequencing. The study profiled the T cell repertoires of about 720 subjects by immunosequencing and related them to cytomegalovirus serostatus. A later genetic analysis took genome-wide SNP genotypes for 398 of the 666 donors and used that subset as a discovery cohort. A separate validation cohort of approximately 130 different subjects was used in addition to the roughly 670-subject first cohort. In the later analysis, no new phenotypic data were used to find candidate immune exposures; instead, reliance was placed on TCR beta sequences and their occurrence across donors. Among approximately 370 genotyped donors of the cohort, an average of around 250,000 unique TCR beta nucleotide sequences was sequenced per donor, of which approximately 19% were non-productive. Approximately 300 gigabases of sequencing data and around 85 million unique TCR sequences made up an early release that covered about 640 HLA-typed donors. Roughly 5 DR-DQ haplotypes were handled as single units for association and clustering, since linkage in the cohort was strong. Overall results and qualifications from the work: In the study, about 150 TCR beta chains were listed as associated with cytomegalovirus. Because counts were too low, roughly 16 rarely observed V segments, including chromosome 9 orphons, were excluded from the earlier analysis of 587 of the donors. A further reported finding was that TCR beta sequences accurately predicted the HLA-A and HLA-B alleles for most subjects in the first cohort. Compared with the approximately 670-donor mean, donors in an Asian-associated ancestry cluster had fewer N-insertions in productive TCRs, according to a later genetic analysis. In vitro tests confirmed that a few of the cytomegalovirus-associated TCR beta chains recognize cytomegalovirus antigens. While some public TCRs were present in many individuals, most TCR sequences turned up only very rarely across donors. An earlier analysis of approximately 570 of the donors showed that most TCR beta V segments appeared in productive rearrangements either about 87% or about 30% of the time, which broadly matched IMGT annotations. For the cohort, immune exposure information was limited to CMV serostatus. In a later analysis, around 15,000 TCR beta sequences were associated with specific HLA alleles at a false discovery rate of 0.05. Sequencing depth was assumed to be roughly uniform across donors in the presence/absence analyses, though that assumption may not hold. Most CMV-associated TCR beta chains appeared to be HLA-restricted in a later analysis, and the HLA associations seemed to be driven largely by CMV exposure. It was suggested by the authors that the approach could potentially be generalized to other disease states and immunological phenotypes. In a later genetic analysis, a missense DCLRE1C variant was associated with V-gene and J-gene trimming of TCR beta chains, and the association was replicated in an independent cohort. A cluster of highly shared sequence variants was judged likely to represent a technical artifact of the sequencing pipeline. Several of the top co-occurrence clusters appeared to be linked to parvovirus B19, influenza, CMV and Epstein-Barr virus, according to a later analysis. Compared with equally common non-associated chains, HLA-associated TCR beta chains in a later analysis were more clonally expanded and had lower generation probabilities. When HLA alleles, especially DR and DQ, strongly co-occurred, attributing TCR associations to individual alleles was difficult. Some IMGT-functional V segments, including TRBV6-2 and TRBV6-3, could not be distinguished by the 87-base-pair reads and were therefore excluded. In this cohort, only TCR beta chains were sequenced, and detectable features were limited by the absence of alpha or paired-chain data. HLA typing was unavailable for some donors at each locus, so association tests used only the typed subset. Linkage disequilibrium might explain the correlated functional status among segregating V segments, but an unknown experimental factor could not be excluded. A later analysis found that TCR association rates varied across HLA loci, with DRB1 alleles showing the most associated TCRs and HLA-C alleles the fewest. Cytomegalovirus status was reported to be diagnosed by the classifier with high specificity and sensitivity in both the original and validation cohorts.

The cohort was made up of 500 to 850 healthy bone marrow donors. All cohort members were sampled while nominally healthy, although unrecorded immune exposures were likely present. The donor was CMV seropositive and was included in the group of some 290 seropositive cohort members. A peripheral blood sample was collected from each donor, and TCR beta sequencing was performed on peripheral blood mononuclear cells. The Qiagen DNeasy Blood Extraction Kit was used to extract genomic DNA from the blood cell samples. To prepare the library, the immunoSEQ multiplex PCR assay was applied. For the multiplex PCR, a mixture combining 60 forward primers for TCR Vbeta segments and 13 reverse primers for TCR Jbeta segments was used. The CDR3 region of rearranged TCR beta genes was amplified from genomic DNA by a multiplex PCR assay. On the Illumina HiSeq System, the amplified TCR beta libraries were sequenced as 87-base-pair reads. For the original study's pipeline: A later analysis tallied approximately 87 million unique TCR beta chains across the 700 or so repertoires, and 10 million to 11 million of those chains were shared by two or more donors. To remove PCR and sequencing errors, raw reads were error-corrected and collapsed into unique sequences using a nearest-neighbor algorithm that merged closely related sequences. Alignment of CDR3 sequences to IMGT reference sequences was used to assign V, D and J gene segments. For a sequence to be retained, a match of at least six nucleotides was required to both a V gene segment and a J gene segment. Rearrangements were classified as productive when the CDR3 lacked stop codons and remained in frame with V and J, and all other rearrangements were classified as non-productive. CDR3 was defined by IMGT convention, running from the second conserved V-encoded cysteine to the conserved J-encoded phenylalanine. Sequences without an unambiguous match to a single V gene segment were excluded from the earlier analysis of a few hundred of the donors. An earlier analysis of several hundred of the donors called V segments functional above 56.7% productive rearrangements and segregating when the between-donor standard deviation exceeded 5%. A statistical classification framework was built to diagnose cytomegalovirus status from the catalog of TCR beta chain sequences. In a later analysis, TCR nucleotide sequences were compared against IMGT/GENE-DB human TR gene sequences so that V and J genes could be assigned. A later analysis assigned CDR3 sequences and most-parsimonious VDJ recombination scenarios with the TCRdist pipeline. A later analysis defined each TCR beta chain by its CDR3 amino acid sequence plus V-gene family, and excluded reads lacking a unique V-gene family. To address suspected cross-contamination and a sequencing artifact, a later analysis removed over 500 highly shared, low-generation-probability nucleotide sequences. In a later analysis, a clonal expansion index was calculated for each public chain from normalized within-repertoire ranks of inferred template counts. Generation probabilities in a later analysis came from a VDJ recombination model fitted to out-of-frame rearrangements, and those results were checked against IGoR. In a later analysis, TCR-TCR, TCR-HLA and TCR-CMV co-occurrence was scored with hypergeometric tests, and a repertoire-size bias correction was applied to TCR pairs. In a later analysis, false discovery rates were estimated by permuting HLA or CMV assignments 20 times. In a later analysis, co-occurring TCRs were grouped using DBSCAN, and TCRdist sequence similarity was added for clustering within HLA-allele-positive subsets. Co-occurrence clustering excluded repertoires with fewer than 30,000 or more than 120,000 public chains, plus five with anomalous nucleotide sharing. TCRdb mirrors the immuneACCESS table, restricted to in-frame sequences. Some clones are absent from its copies; in checked studies, under half trace to an unresolved V gene, and the reason for the others is unknown. V and J calls and clone size come straight from that table; D and trimming were deduced from the DNA. Counted in this sample were about 140,000 clones; less than 80% of them appeared once. Around 10% of the sample is taken by the ten largest.

This clone was detected only once. Its antigen is unknown. One end of the junction is discordant with germline, which a read error may explain. From the cysteine through the phenylalanine, the CDR3 covers 15 amino acids. The CDR3 DNA has 45 bases and is translated from base 1. According to the germline V gene (reference sequence), CDR1 reads SEHNR and CDR2 reads FQNEAQ. Here the chain combines TRBV7-9 and TRBJ2-5; TRBD1 lines up with 10 middle nucleotides. Source material: PBMCs. The TCR was taken from a woman between 45 and 60 years old in good health and CMV-seropositive. CDR3 loop: CSSSLLTGGGETQYF. The DNA is as follows: TGTTCCAGCAGCTTACTGACAGGGGGCGGTGAGACCCAGTACTTC.